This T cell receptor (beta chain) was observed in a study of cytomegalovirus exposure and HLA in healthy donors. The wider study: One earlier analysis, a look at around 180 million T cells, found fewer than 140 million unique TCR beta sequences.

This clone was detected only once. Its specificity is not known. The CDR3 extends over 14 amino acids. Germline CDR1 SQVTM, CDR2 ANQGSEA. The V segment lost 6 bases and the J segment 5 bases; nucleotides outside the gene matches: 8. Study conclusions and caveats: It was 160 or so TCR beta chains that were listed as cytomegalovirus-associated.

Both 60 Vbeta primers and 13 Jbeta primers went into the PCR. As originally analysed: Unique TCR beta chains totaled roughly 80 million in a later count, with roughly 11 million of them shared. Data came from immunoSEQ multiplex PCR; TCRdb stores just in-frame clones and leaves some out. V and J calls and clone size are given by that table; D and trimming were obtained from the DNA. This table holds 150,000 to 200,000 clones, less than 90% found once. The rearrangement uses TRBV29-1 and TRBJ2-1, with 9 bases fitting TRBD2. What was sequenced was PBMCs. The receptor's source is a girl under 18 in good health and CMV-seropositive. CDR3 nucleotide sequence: TGCAGCGTCGTAGGACTAGCGCTACACAATGAGCAGTTCTTC. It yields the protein CSVVGLALHNEQFF.